The 24 T cell receptor beta chains presented below share a single source sample, sequenced in a study of blood T cell repertoires in COVID-19. Profiled with immunoSEQ multiplex PCR; TCRdb holds only in-frame clones, not every one. The sample includes 250,000 to 350,000 clones, roughly 89% seen only once; the top ten take roughly 0.92%. The sample taken for sequencing was peripheral blood. The origin of the receptors is a woman aged 40-49 years who had recovered from COVID-19.

The rearrangement links TRBV10-3 to TRBJ2-3, with 8 nucleotides matching TRBD1. Germline assignment: CDR1 ENHRY and CDR2 SYGVKD. The CDR3 extends over 14 amino acids. Losses at the gene ends were 7 bases for V and 3 bases for J; bases not matched to a gene: 6. Here the CDR3 DNA reads TGTGCCATCACCGCACAGGGGGGAACAGATACGCAGTATTTT. Its translation: CAITAQGGTDTQYF.

The rearrangement uses TRBV6-5 and TRBJ2-7; 7 nucleotides match TRBD1. Per the germline V gene, CDR1 is MNHEY and CDR2 is SVGAGI. CDR3 length: 14 amino acids. V dropped 7 bases and J dropped 0; count of bases not matched to a gene: 6. CDR3 nucleotide sequence: TGTGCCAGCAAAAGGGACAGCCTCTCCTACGAGCAGTACTTC. It yields the protein CASKRDSLSYEQYF.

This sequence joins TRBV28 and TRBJ2-1, with 7 positions matching TRBD2. The junction had 7 bases not matched to a gene; V was cut back by 4 bases and J by 1 base. The CDR3 is 16 amino acids. From germline, CDR1 is MDHEN and CDR2 SYDVKM. The chain's CDR3 is CASSSNRRGSYNEQFF. The CDR3 DNA follows: TGTGCCAGCAGTTCAAATCGGCGGGGGTCCTACAATGAGCAGTTCTTC. Combining the CDR3 with reference TRBV28 and TRBJ2-1 gives the whole variable domain DVKVTQSSRYLVKRTGEKVFLECVQDMDHENMFWYRQDPGLGLRLIYFSYDVKMKEKGDIPEGYSVSREKKERFSLILESASTNQTSMYLCASSSNRRGSYNEQFFGPGTRLTVL.

The chain uses TRBV6-5 and TRBJ2-5; tentatively, D is TRBD1 (6 bases). Deletions cut 7 bases from V and 2 bases from J, with 14 bases between. Germline lookup yields CDR1 MNHEY and CDR2 SVGAGI. The CDR3 loop spans 14 amino acids. CDR3 in DNA: TGTGCCAGCAACCTTGTGACAGGTCAAGAGACCCAGTACTTC. This gives the protein CASNLVTGQETQYF.

The gene calls are TRBV2 and TRBJ1-2, with 7 bases matching TRBD1. The CDR3 spans 12 residues. The trim removed 8 bases at V and 4 bases at J, leaving 4 bases unmatched. CDR1 and CDR2 (germline): SNHLY, FYNNEI. The CDR3 reads CASSGTVYGYTF. In DNA, the CDR3 is TGTGCCAGCTCCGGGACAGTCTATGGCTACACCTTC.

The CDR3 region is CASSLVTLTPEKLFF. The CDR3 DNA is TGTGCCAGCAGTTTGGTGACTCTAACACCCGAAAAACTGTTTTTT. The chain links TRBV28 to TRBJ1-4; D gene unclear. Germline V gene data show CDR1 as MDHEN and CDR2 as SYDVKM. The germline V and J ends were trimmed by 3 bases and 8 bases, with 16 bases remaining between them. The CDR3 sequence is 15 residues long.

This clone has just a few counts. This sequence joins TRBV4-1 and TRBJ1-3, with 7 bases that match TRBD1. CDR1 and CDR2 from the germline V gene are MGHRA and YSYEKL. This CDR3 has 17 amino acids. The trim removed 3 bases at V and 0 bases at J, leaving 8 bases unmatched. The CDR3, as DNA: TGCGCCAGCAGCCAGACAGGGTTCCAGAGCTCTGGAAACACCATATATTTT. Amino acids: CASSQTGFQSSGNTIYF.

This clone came up once. The V and J genes are TRBV6-5 and TRBJ2-1, with D possibly TRBD1 on 6 matching bases. The CDR3 length is 13 residues. The germline V and J ends were trimmed by 6 bases and 8 bases, with 14 bases remaining between them. CDR1 MNHEY and CDR2 SVGAGI come from the germline V gene. The CDR3 protein is CASRSTGLDEQFF. CDR3 bases: TGTGCCAGCAGAAGCACAGGGTTGGATGAGCAGTTCTTC.

The rearrangement links TRBV18 to TRBJ2-7; D perhaps matches TRBD2 (5 bases). Trimming removed 3 bases from V and 4 bases from J, with 16 bases in between. Germline CDR1 KGHSH, CDR2 LQKENI. The CDR3 contains 15 residues. CDR3 residues: CASSPATNGKYEQYF. For the CDR3, the DNA is TGTGCCAGCTCACCTGCGACTAACGGGAAATACGAGCAGTACTTC.

The table lists this clone with a few counts. The chain carries TRBV10-3 and TRBJ2-7; 8 bases map to TRBD1. Germline-derived CDR1 and CDR2 are ENHRY and SYGVKD. Trimming removed 0 bases from V and 7 bases from J; junction bases left unmatched: 14. The CDR3 spans 17 residues. CDR3 loop: CAISESGRQGKRWEQYF. DNA for the CDR3: TGTGCCATCAGTGAGTCGGGCCGACAGGGGAAACGTTGGGAGCAGTACTTC.

V gene TRBV5-1 combines with J gene TRBJ1-5; possible D gene TRBD1, 6 bases. There are 15 residues in the CDR3. CDR1 and CDR2 (germline): SGHRS, YFSETQ. The V end was cut by 0 bases, the J end by 2 bases, with 9 bases between. In DNA, the CDR3 is TGCGCCAGCAGCTTGGAAGGGGGGGGCAATCAGCCCCAGCATTTT. It yields the protein CASSLEGGGNQPQHF.

The J gene is TRBJ2-1, the V gene TRBV28; 9 bases match TRBD2. J was trimmed by 0 bases and V by 3 bases; bases with no gene match: 6. The CDR3 sequence is 17 residues long. In germline, CDR1 is MDHEN, CDR2 SYDVKM. The CDR3 nucleotides are TGTGCCAGCAGTTTCCCCCTAGCGGGAAGCTCCTACAATGAGCAGTTCTTC. Protein sequence: CASSFPLAGSSYNEQFF.

CDR3 sequence reads: CASSQVGGISGEKLFF. Written as DNA, the CDR3 is TGCGCCAGCAGCCAAGTTGGGGGGATCAGTGGTGAAAAACTGTTTTTT. This rearrangement joins TRBV4-1 to TRBJ1-4; tentatively, D is TRBD1 (5 bases). Germline V gene sequence: CDR1 MGHRA, CDR2 YSYEKL. The V end lost 1 base, the J end lost 7 bases, and 16 bases lay between the germline ends. The CDR3 runs 16 residues.

This chain joins TRBV27 and TRBJ1-1, with no clear D. Germline assignment: CDR1 MNHEY and CDR2 SMNVEV (reference sequence). The CDR3 runs to 13 residues. V lost 8 bases and J lost 0, with 10 bases in between. CDR3 nucleotides: TGTGCCAGCCACCAGGTCTTGAACACTGAAGCTTTCTTT. It codes for CASHQVLNTEAFF.

The chain has TRBV7-8 and TRBJ1-4; TRBD1 matches 8 bases. The V gene's germline CDR1 is SGHVS and CDR2 FQNEAQ. The V gene end was trimmed by 1 base and the J gene end by 7 bases; junction bases not matched to a gene: 5. CDR3 length equals 15 residues. The CDR3 DNA reads as TGTGCCAGCAGCTTAGGCTCAGGGGGCGGTGAAAAACTGTTTTTT. Amino acid sequence: CASSLGSGGGEKLFF.

V is TRBV12-3 or TRBV12-4 and J is TRBJ1-1; D is perhaps TRBD1 (6 bases). The CDR3 covers 13 residues. Trimming took 6 bases from V and 0 from J, leaving 8 bases between them. DNA of the CDR3: TGTGCCAGCAGCGGACAGATGAACACTGAAGCTTTCTTT. Its protein product is CASSGQMNTEAFF.

This clone showed up just once. The chain combines TRBV5-1 with TRBJ2-3, with D perhaps matching TRBD1 or TRBD2 (7 bases each). Germline loops: CDR1 SGHRS, CDR2 YFSETQ. V was clipped by 4 bases and J by 2 bases, with 14 bases between them. The CDR3 extends over 15 amino acids. CDR3 coding DNA: TGCGCCAGCAGCGTGGGGGGGACAGTCACAGATACGCAGTATTTT. Translation: CASSVGGTVTDTQYF.

In this sample, this clone turned up once. The genes are TRBV6-5 and TRBJ2-1; D perhaps matches TRBD2 (5 bases). The CDR3 is 15 amino acids. V lost 0 bases and J 4 bases, leaving 10 bases between the germline ends. CDR1 and CDR2 (germline): MNHEY, SVGAGI. The chain's CDR3 is CASSYSGGWYNEQFF. CDR3 nucleotides: TGTGCCAGCAGTTACTCCGGCGGGTGGTACAATGAGCAGTTCTTC.

V usage is TRBV5-6 and J usage is TRBJ2-5; 8 bases fit TRBD1. This CDR3 is built from 15 residues. The ends lost 2 bases at V and 4 bases at J; junction bases unmatched: 7. CDR1 is SGHDT, CDR2 YYEEEE, per germline. This CDR3 is CASSFGAGGRETQYF. The CDR3 region has the DNA TGTGCCAGCAGCTTCGGGGCAGGGGGCAGAGAGACCCAGTACTTC.

V gene TRBV27 combines with J gene TRBJ2-7; D possibly corresponds to TRBD1 (5 bases). The germline V and J ends were trimmed by 8 bases and 5 bases, with 13 bases remaining between them. Germline CDR1 reads MNHEY; CDR2 reads SMNVEV (reference sequence). This CDR3 has 12 amino acids. CDR3 residues: CASGILQDEQYF. The CDR3, as DNA: TGTGCCAGCGGAATCCTACAGGACGAGCAGTACTTC.

The chain combines TRBV2 with TRBJ2-7; perhaps TRBD2 as D (6 bases). The CDR3 loop spans 13 amino acids. Germline values: CDR1 SNHLY, CDR2 FYNNEI. Trimming stripped 7 bases from V and 2 bases from J, with 12 bases between. The CDR3 reads CASKMDYPYEQYF. The CDR3 bases are TGTGCCAGCAAGATGGACTACCCCTACGAGCAGTACTTC.

The J gene is TRBJ2-1, the V gene TRBV14; weak D call: TRBD2 (6 bases). There are 16 residues in the CDR3. Trimming took 6 bases from V and 5 from J, leaving 20 bases between them. Germline V gives CDR1 SGHDN, CDR2 FVKESK. The CDR3 region is CASRQMGPDYNNEQFF. DNA of the CDR3: TGTGCCAGCAGGCAAATGGGACCGGACTATAACAATGAGCAGTTCTTC.

The genes are TRBV30 and TRBJ2-7; 7 nucleotides agree with TRBD1. Germline CDR1 GTSNPN, CDR2 SVGIG (reference sequence). The CDR3 sequence is 14 residues long. V was pared by 3 bases and J by 3 bases, with 8 bases of the junction left unmatched. CDR3: CAWRQGQSYYEQYF. In DNA, the CDR3 is TGTGCCTGGAGACAGGGACAGAGTTACTACGAGCAGTACTTC.

This chain joins TRBV11-2 and TRBJ2-5, with a tentative D call TRBD1 (5 bases). The CDR3 is 16 amino acids. The V end lost 1 base, the J end lost 1 base, and 13 bases lay between the germline ends. Germline CDR1 and CDR2: SGHAT and FQNNGV. Here the CDR3 reads CASSLGGAQVQETQYF. The CDR3 nucleotides read TGTGCCAGCAGCTTAGGGGGCGCGCAGGTCCAAGAGACCCAGTACTTC.